The T cell receptor (beta chain) described here comes from a study of cytomegalovirus exposure and HLA in healthy donors. It was with 60 Vbeta and 13 Jbeta primers that the PCR ran. The repertoire was sequenced with immunoSEQ multiplex PCR; TCRdb's copy has only in-frame clones and lacks some. Among roughly 140,000 clones listed, around 74% were seen once. The CDR3 runs to 17 residues. Germline V gene sequence: CDR1 SGHRS, CDR2 YFSETQ. The V gene end was trimmed by 0 bases and the J gene end by 0 bases; junction bases not matched to a gene: 6. This receptor was identified in a man aged 50-59 years in good health and CMV-seropositive. The rearrangement links TRBV5-1 to TRBJ2-1, with 7 bases matching TRBD2. Sequencing was performed on PBMCs. The CDR3, as DNA: TGCGCCAGCAGCTTGGACACTAGCGCGAGCTCCTACAATGAGCAGTTCTTC. It translates to CASSLDTSASSYNEQFF. Complete variable domain (other parts from reference TRBV5-1 and TRBJ2-1): KAGVTQTPRYLIKTRGQQVTLSCSPISGHRSVSWYQQTPGQGLQFLFEYFSETQRNKGNFPGRFSGRQFSNSRSEMNVSTLELGDSALYLCASSLDTSASSYNEQFFGPGTRLTVL.